The text below deals with one T cell receptor beta chain. Antigen: not known. This entry belongs to a study of cytomegalovirus exposure and HLA in healthy donors. Study results and caveats: Indistinguishability led to the exclusion of some V segments, TRBV6-2 and TRBV6-3 included.

Both 60 Vbeta primers and 13 Jbeta primers went into the PCR. Per the original data handling: In a later analysis, 70 million to 80 million unique TCR beta chains included roughly 11 million shared by two or more donors. Only in-frame clones appear in the TCRdb table, and some are missing; sequencing was by immunoSEQ multiplex PCR. The V and J calls and clone size were taken over from that table, and D and trimming were inferred from the DNA. This table holds around 120,000 clones, about four fifths found once. The CDR3 totals 16 residues. CDR1 and CDR2 from the germline V gene are SGHRS and YFSETQ. Trimming cost V 7 bases and J 7 bases; bases outside gene matches: 15.

V usage is TRBV5-1 and J usage is TRBJ1-2, with 11 bases lining up with TRBD1. Material: PBMCs. The clonotype comes from a female donor in good health and CMV-seropositive. The CDR3 is CASLPNPGQGGGGYTF. CDR3 DNA: TGCGCCAGCCTCCCGAATCCGGGACAGGGGGGAGGTGGCTACACCTTC.